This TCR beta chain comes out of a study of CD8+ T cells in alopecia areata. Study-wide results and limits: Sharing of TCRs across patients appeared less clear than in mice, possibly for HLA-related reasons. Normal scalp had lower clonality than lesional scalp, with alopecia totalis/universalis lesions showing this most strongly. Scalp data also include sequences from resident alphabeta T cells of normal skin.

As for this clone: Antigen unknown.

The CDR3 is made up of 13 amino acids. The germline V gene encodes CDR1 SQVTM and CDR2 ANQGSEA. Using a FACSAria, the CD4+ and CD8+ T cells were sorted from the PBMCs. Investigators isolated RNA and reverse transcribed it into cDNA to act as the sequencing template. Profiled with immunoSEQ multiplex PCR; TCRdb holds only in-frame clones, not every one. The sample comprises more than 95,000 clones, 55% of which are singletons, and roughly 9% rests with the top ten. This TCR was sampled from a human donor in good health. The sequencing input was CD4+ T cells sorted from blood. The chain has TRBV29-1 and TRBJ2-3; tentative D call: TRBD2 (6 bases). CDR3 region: CSVWASGTDTQYF. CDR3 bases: TGCAGTGTTTGGGCTAGCGGCACAGATACGCAGTATTTT.